This T cell receptor beta chain comes out of a study of T cell responses to AZD1222 COVID-19 vaccine. Germline V gives CDR1 MGHDK, CDR2 SYGVNS. The CDR3 extends over 12 amino acids. The table came from immunoSEQ multiplex PCR; TCRdb's copy has only in-frame clones and leaves some out. The sample contains around 150,000 clones, roughly 90% of which appear only once. With regard to this clone: The antigen remains unidentified. At one boundary the junction diverges from the germline segment, which might be a read error.

Study-wide results and limits: Without day 14 samples, only post-peak T cell repertoires were studied. AZD1222 recipients seropositive at baseline numbered only six or seven. Regions left unmutated in variants are reportedly the target of nearly half of spike-specific TCRs.

The chain has TRBV25-1 and TRBJ1-2; maybe TRBD1 (5 bases). Source: peripheral blood, taken on day 0 of AZD1222 vaccination. The origin of this receptor is an adult in good health. The CDR3 loop reads CAGRRGPSDYTF. The DNA of the CDR3 is TGTGCCGGCAGGCGGGGACCATCCGACTACACCTTC.